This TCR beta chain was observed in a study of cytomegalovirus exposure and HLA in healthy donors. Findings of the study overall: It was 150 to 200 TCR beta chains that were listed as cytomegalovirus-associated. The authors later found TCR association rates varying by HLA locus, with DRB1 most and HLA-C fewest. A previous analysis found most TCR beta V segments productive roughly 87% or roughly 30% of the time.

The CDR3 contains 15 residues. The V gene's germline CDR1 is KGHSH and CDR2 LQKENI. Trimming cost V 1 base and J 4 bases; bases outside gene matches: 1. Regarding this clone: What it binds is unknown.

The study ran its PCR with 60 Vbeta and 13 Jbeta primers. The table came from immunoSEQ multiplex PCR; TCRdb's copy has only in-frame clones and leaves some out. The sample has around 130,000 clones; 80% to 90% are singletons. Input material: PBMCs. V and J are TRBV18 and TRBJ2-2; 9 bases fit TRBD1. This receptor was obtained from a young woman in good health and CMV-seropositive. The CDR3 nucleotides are TGTGCCAGCTCACCACGGACAGGGGCCACCGGGGAGCTGTTTTTT. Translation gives CASSPRTGATGELFF.